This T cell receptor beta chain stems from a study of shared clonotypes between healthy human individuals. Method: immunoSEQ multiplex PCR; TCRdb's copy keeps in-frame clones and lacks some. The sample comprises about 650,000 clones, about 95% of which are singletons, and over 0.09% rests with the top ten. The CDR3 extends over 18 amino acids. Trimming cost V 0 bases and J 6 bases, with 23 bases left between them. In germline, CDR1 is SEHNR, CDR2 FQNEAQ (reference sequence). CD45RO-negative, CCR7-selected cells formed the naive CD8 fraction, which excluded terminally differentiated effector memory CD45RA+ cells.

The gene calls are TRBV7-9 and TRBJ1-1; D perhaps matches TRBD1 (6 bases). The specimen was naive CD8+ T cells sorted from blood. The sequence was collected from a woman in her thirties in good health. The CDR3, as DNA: TGTGCCAGCAGCTTAGCGGGTCGTTCGCAGGGGTTTATTCCTGAAGCTTTCTTT. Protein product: CASSLAGRSQGFIPEAFF.